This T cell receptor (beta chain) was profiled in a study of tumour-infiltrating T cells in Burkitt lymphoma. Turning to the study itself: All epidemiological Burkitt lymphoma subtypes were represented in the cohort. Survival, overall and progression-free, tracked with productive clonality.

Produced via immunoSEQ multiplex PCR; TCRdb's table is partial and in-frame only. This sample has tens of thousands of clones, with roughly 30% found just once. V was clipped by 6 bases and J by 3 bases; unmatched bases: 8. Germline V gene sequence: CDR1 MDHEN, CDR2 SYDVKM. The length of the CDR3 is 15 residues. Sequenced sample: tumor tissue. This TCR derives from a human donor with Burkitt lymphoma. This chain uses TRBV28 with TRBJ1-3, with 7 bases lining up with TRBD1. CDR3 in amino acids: CASSRYRTGGNTIYF. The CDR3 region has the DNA TGTGCCAGCAGCAGGTACCGGACAGGTGGAAACACCATATATTTT.